Presented here are 4 T cell receptor beta chains from one specimen sequenced in a study of identical twins. MiXCR, run by TCRdb on the 5' RACE reads, gives a single entry per CDR3 protein. The table shows around 1.7 million distinct CDR3 sequences, with around a third occurring only once. The sequenced sample consisted of cord blood. All receptors derive from a newborn girl in good health.

This chain links TRBV6-1 with TRBJ1-1, with a tentative D call TRBD1 (6 bases). The germline V and J ends were trimmed by 7 bases and 4 bases, with 13 bases remaining between them. The CDR3 is 13 residues long. From germline, CDR1 is MNHNS and CDR2 SASEGT. CDR3 in amino acids: CASTATGSTEAFF. DNA for the CDR3: TGTGCCAGCACCGCCACAGGGAGCACTGAAGCTTTCTTT.

This chain uses TRBV3-1 with TRBJ2-5, with 10 bases lining up with TRBD2. This CDR3 is built from 16 residues. Germline V lookup: CDR1 LGHDT, CDR2 YNNKEL (reference sequence). Unmatched junction bases numbered 9, after V lost 2 bases and J lost 6 bases. The CDR3 protein is CASSQQEREGRQTQYF. The CDR3 DNA sequence: TGTGCCAGCAGCCAACAGGAGCGGGAGGGCCGTCAGACCCAGTACTTC.

The V and J genes are TRBV6-1 and TRBJ1-2, with D possibly matching TRBD1 (6 bases). The V end was cut by 5 bases, the J end by 5 bases, with 15 bases between. From germline, CDR1 is MNHNS and CDR2 SASEGT. CDR3 length: 14 amino acids. The CDR3 DNA sequence: TGTGCCAGCAGTATTCTACAGGGAGATTATGGCTACACCTTC. Its protein product is CASSILQGDYGYTF.

The rearrangement joins TRBV2 to TRBJ2-3; TRBD2 matches 10 bases. Germline loops: CDR1 SNHLY, CDR2 FYNNEI. The length of the CDR3 is 15 residues. V shed 6 bases, J shed 5 bases, and the junction held 8 bases outside the gene matches. CDR3 bases: TGTGCCAGCAGACTTCTAGCGGGAGTGGTAGATACGCAGTATTTT. Its protein is CASRLLAGVVDTQYF.